This T cell receptor (beta chain) was identified in a study of blood T cell repertoires in COVID-19. At the level of the study: Acute and convalescent COVID-19 specimens originated in the United States, Italy and Spain.

In the authors' workflow: Reference gene primers were amplified, and this amplification served to estimate nucleated cell counts. Using immunoSEQ multiplex PCR, the repertoire was profiled, and TCRdb retains in-frame clones only, with some absent. The D gene and trimming were derived from the DNA, and the V and J assignments and clone size from that table. The table shows 65,000 to 75,000 clones, with roughly 79% occurring only once. Germline V lookup: CDR1 MNHEY, CDR2 SVGEGT. The length of the CDR3 is 21 residues. Points on this clone: Relative to the germline gene, one junction end is altered; a read error may explain this.

The material sequenced was peripheral blood. The rearrangement uses TRBV6-2 or TRBV6-3 and TRBJ2-7; 11 positions agree with TRBD2. The receptor's source is a man aged 65 to 85 with acute or convalescent COVID-19. The CDR3: CASSYPTSGSWGTLTSHEQYF. CDR3 nucleotides: TGTGCCAGCAGTTACCCCACTAGCGGGAGTTGGGGAACCCTCACCTCCCACGAGCAGTACTTC.